These 7 T cell receptor beta chains originate from one sample sequenced in a study of T and B cells in COVID-19 patients. TRB rearrangements were amplified by multiplex PCR with BIOMED2 TRB-A/B primers. TCRdb used MiXCR to reprocess the multiplex PCR reads, holding one entry per CDR3 protein. The sample has approximately 15,000 distinct CDR3 sequences; more than 25% are singletons. Each TRB amplification used roughly 250-550 ng of genomic DNA from blood. Sequenced material: blood. The receptors shown here come from a human donor who had recovered from COVID-19.

The chain uses TRBV15 and TRBJ1-5; D is unresolved. V was shortened by 0 bases and J by 5 bases, with 5 bases between the two germline ends. The CDR3 totals 13 residues. Germline values: CDR1 LNHNV, CDR2 YYDKDF (reference sequence). CDR3 bases: TGTGCCACCAGCAGAGATGGGGATCAGCCCCAGCATTTT. Translating it yields CATSRDGDQPQHF.

In this sample, this clonotype is medium-sized. The chain has TRBV19 and TRBJ1-4; 9 nucleotides agree with TRBD1. Germline V gives CDR1 LNHDA, CDR2 SQIVND (reference sequence). J was trimmed by 3 bases and V by 9 bases; bases with no gene match: 8. CDR3 length: 15 amino acids. This CDR3 is CASRDRAGSNEKLFF. CDR3 sequence (DNA): TGTGCCAGCCGGGACAGGGCTGGGTCTAATGAAAAACTGTTTTTT.

CDR3 DNA: TGTGCCATCAGCTGGACCGGGACAGGGACCTACGAGCAGTACTTC. It encodes CAISWTGTGTYEQYF. The chain joins TRBV10-3 to TRBJ2-7, with 9 bases aligning to TRBD1. J gave up 2 bases and V 6 bases, and 8 bases lay outside the gene matches. From germline, CDR1 is ENHRY and CDR2 SYGVKD. The CDR3 is 15 residues long.

This chain uses TRBV6-5 with TRBJ2-1; 14 nucleotides align to TRBD2. The V and J ends lost 5 bases and 9 bases, in that order; junction bases with no gene match: 12. The germline V gene has CDR1 MNHEY and CDR2 SVGAGI. The CDR3 covers 17 residues. CDR3 DNA: TGTGCCAGCAGTGAATTTGGACTAGCGGGGGGTTGGGGTGAGCAGTTCTTC. The encoded protein is CASSEFGLAGGWGEQFF.

This clonotype appeared a few times. The chain joins TRBV5-6 to TRBJ2-3; no firm D call. This CDR3 comprises 16 residues. Trimming shortened V by 0 bases and J by 1 base, and 12 bases separated the two germline ends. Germline V CDR1 and CDR2: SGHDT, YYEEEE. CDR3 in DNA: TGTGCCAGCAGCTTGGAGGCAGGAGCAGGCACAGATACGCAGTATTTT. It codes for CASSLEAGAGTDTQYF.

The V gene is TRBV19, the J gene TRBJ1-5; TRBD1 is a possible D gene (5 bases). V lost 7 bases and J 4 bases, leaving 20 bases between the germline ends. Germline assignment: CDR1 LNHDA and CDR2 SQIVND (reference sequence). The CDR3 length is 16 residues. The DNA for the CDR3 is TGTGCCAGTATGGCCAAGGGAAGGGGTTCTAATCAGCCCCAGCATTTT. This translates into CASMAKGRGSNQPQHF.

This clonotype was seen only a few times. The V gene is TRBV30, the J gene TRBJ2-7; TRBD2 matches at 8 bases. This CDR3 has 16 amino acids. The germline gives CDR1 GTSNPN, CDR2 SVGIG (reference sequence). Unmatched junction bases numbered 15, after V lost 5 bases and J lost 3 bases. CDR3: CAWGAAPASGYYEQYF. DNA for the CDR3: TGTGCCTGGGGGGCCGCCCCCGCTAGCGGGTACTACGAGCAGTACTTC.